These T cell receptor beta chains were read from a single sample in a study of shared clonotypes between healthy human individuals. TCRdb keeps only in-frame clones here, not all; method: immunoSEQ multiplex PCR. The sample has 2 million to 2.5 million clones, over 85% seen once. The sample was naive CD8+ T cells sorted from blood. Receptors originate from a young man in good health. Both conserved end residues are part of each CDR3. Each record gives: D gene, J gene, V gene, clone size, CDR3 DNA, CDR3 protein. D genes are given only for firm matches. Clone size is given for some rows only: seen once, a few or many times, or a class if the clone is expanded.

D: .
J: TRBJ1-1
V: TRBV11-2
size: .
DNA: TGTGCCAGCAGCTCGGCAGGGTTGAACACTGAAGCTTTCTTT
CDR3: CASSSAGLNTEAFF

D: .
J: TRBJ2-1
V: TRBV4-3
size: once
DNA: TGCGCCAGCAGCCAAGAGGCAGCCTACAATGAGCAGTTCTTC
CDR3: CASSQEAAYNEQFF

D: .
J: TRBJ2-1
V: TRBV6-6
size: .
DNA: TGTGCCAGCAGTACCCCCGGCGATAGCTCCTACAATGAGCAGTTCTTC
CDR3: CASSTPGDSSYNEQFF

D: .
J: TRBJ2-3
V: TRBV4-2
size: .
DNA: TGTGCCAGCAGCCAAGATCAGTCCCTGGGCACAGATACGCAGTATTTT
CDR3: CASSQDQSLGTDTQYF

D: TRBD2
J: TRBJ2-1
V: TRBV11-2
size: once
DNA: TGTGCCAGCATGGGGACTAGCGGGAGCAATGAGCAGTTCTTC
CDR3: CASMGTSGSNEQFF

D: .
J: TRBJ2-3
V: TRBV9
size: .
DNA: TGTGCCAGCAGCGTAGACGGCTACTCCTACACAGATACGCAGTATTTT
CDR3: CASSVDGYSYTDTQYF

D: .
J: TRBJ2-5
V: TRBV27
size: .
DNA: TGTGCCAGCAGTTTAATGGGGGGCTTGGGAGAGACCCAGTACTTC
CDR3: CASSLMGGLGETQYF

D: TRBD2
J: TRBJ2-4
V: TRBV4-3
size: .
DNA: TGCGCCAGCAGCCACATGCTAGCGGGAGAAGCAAACATTCAGTACTTC
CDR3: CASSHMLAGEANIQYF

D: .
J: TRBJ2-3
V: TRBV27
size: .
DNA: TGTGCCAGCAGCCTCTCTAGCGCCTACCCAACAGATACGCAGTATTTT
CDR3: CASSLSSAYPTDTQYF

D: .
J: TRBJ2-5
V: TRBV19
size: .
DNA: TGTGCCAGTAGTCCCCGGACGGAGTATTTGGACCAAGAGACCCAGTACTTC
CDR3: CASSPRTEYLDQETQYF

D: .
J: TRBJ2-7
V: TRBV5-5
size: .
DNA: TGTGCCTCCGGACACGATACCTCCTACGAGCAGTACTTC
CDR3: CASGHDTSYEQYF

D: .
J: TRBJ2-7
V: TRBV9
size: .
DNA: TGTGCCAGCAGCTTCCCCGGACGTCCCTACGAGCAGTACTTC
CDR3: CASSFPGRPYEQYF

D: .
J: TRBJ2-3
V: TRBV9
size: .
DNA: TGTGCCAGCAGCTCCCAGACTCTAGGCACAGATACGCAGTATTTT
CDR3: CASSSQTLGTDTQYF

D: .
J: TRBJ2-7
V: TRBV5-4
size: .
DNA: TGTGCCAGCAGCTTGGGGGGAGAAGGTCCCTACGAGCAGTACTTC
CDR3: CASSLGGEGPYEQYF

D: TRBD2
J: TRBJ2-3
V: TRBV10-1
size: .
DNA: TGCGCCAGCAGTGAGTCGGGGCTAGCGGGAAGCACAGATACGCAGTATTTT
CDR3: CASSESGLAGSTDTQYF

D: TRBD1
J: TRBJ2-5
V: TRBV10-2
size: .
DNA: TGCGCAACAGGGGCAGGCGAGACCCAGTACTTC
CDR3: CATGAGETQYF

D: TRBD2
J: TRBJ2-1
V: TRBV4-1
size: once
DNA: TGCGCCAGCAGCCAAGGACTAGCGGGAGTGGGTGAGCAGTTCTTC
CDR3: CASSQGLAGVGEQFF

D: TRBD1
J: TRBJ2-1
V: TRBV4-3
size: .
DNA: TGCGCCAGCAGCCAAGGGACAGGGGCCAATGAGCAGTTCTTC
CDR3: CASSQGTGANEQFF

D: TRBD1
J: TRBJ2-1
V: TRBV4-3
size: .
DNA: TGCGCCAGCAGCCAAGTTTCAGGGGGCTACAATGAGCAGTTCTTC
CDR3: CASSQVSGGYNEQFF

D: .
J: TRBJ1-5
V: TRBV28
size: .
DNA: TGTGCCAGCGACTCGTCAGGGACAAATCAGCCCCAGCATTTT
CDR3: CASDSSGTNQPQHF

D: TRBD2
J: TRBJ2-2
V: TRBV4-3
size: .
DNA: TGCGCCAGCAGCCACGTCGGACTAGCGGGAGAAGGCGGGGAGCTGTTTTTT
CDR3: CASSHVGLAGEGGELFF

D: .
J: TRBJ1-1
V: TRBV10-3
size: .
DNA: TGTGCCATCATAAAGGACGTCCTCGGCGCTGAAGCTTTCTTT
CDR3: CAIIKDVLGAEAFF

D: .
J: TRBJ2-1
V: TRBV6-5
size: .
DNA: TGTGCCAGCAGTACCGCCCTTAATGAGCAGTTCTTC
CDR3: CASSTALNEQFF

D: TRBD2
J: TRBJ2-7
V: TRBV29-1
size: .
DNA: TGCAGCGTCCTTACATCGTTACCTAGCGGGAGTGGGTACGAGCAGTACTTC
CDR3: CSVLTSLPSGSGYEQYF

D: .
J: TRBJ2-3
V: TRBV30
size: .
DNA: TGTGCCTGGAGTGTACGGGGCGGGCCGATAGATACGCAGTATTTT
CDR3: CAWSVRGGPIDTQYF

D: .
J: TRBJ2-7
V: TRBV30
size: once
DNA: TGTGCCTGGAGTCTTTCGGGGAGCTACGAGCAGTACTTC
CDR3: CAWSLSGSYEQYF

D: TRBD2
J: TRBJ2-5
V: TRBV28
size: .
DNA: TGTGCCAGCAGTTTGGGACTAGTTGCACCAGAGACCCAGTACTTC
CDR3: CASSLGLVAPETQYF

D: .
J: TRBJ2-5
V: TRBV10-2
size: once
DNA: TGCGCCAGCAGTGAGTCTAAGGGAGAGGAGACCCAGTACTTC
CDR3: CASSESKGEETQYF